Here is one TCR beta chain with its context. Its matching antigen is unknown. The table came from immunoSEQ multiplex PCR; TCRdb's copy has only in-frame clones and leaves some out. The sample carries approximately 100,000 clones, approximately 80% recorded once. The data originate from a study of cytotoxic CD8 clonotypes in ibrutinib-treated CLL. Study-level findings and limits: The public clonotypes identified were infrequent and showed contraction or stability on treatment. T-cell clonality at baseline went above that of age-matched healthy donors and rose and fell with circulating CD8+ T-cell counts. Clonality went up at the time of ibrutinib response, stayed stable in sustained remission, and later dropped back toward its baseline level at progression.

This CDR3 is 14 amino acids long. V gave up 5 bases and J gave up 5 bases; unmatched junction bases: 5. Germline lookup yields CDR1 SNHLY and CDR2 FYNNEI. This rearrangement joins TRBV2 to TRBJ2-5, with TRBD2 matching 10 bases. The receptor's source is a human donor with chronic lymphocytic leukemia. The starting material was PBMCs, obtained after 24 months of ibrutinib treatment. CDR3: CASSPAGGPETQYF. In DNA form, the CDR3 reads TGTGCCAGCAGTCCAGCGGGAGGGCCGGAGACCCAGTACTTC.